The next 29 T cell receptor beta chains were all read from a single sample in a study of T cell responses to AZD1222 COVID-19 vaccine. Assay used: immunoSEQ multiplex PCR; TCRdb lists only in-frame clones, some missing. The sample lists roughly 150,000 clones; about 91% were seen once. Sequencing used peripheral blood, obtained on day 0 of AZD1222 vaccination. Receptors originate from an adult in good health.

This clone has a handful of counts. V gene TRBV6-2 or TRBV6-3 combines with J gene TRBJ1-5; no clear D. Germline V gene sequence: CDR1 MNHEY, CDR2 SVGEGT. This CDR3 has 12 residues. Between the trimmed V and J ends, which lost 0 bases and 7 bases, there was a span of 4 bases. CDR3 coding DNA: TGTGCCAGCAGTTACTCGCAACAGCCCCAGCATTTT. Its protein product is CASSYSQQPQHF.

The chain combines TRBV2 with TRBJ1-6; the D is unclear. V was pared by 11 bases and J by 3 bases, with 17 bases between. CDR3 length equals 15 residues. Germline V gene lookup returns CDR1 SNHLY and CDR2 FYNNEI. DNA of the CDR3: TGTGCCTCCCTACCCCGGGGTCTCTATAATTCACCCCTCCACTTT. Amino acids: CASLPRGLYNSPLHF.

CDR3 DNA: TGCAGCGTTATCGGGGGTGAGCAGTTCTTC. Translated, it gives CSVIGGEQFF. The genes are TRBV29-1 and TRBJ2-1, with D possibly TRBD2 on 6 matching bases. Trimming shortened V by 5 bases and J by 9 bases, and 8 bases separated the two germline ends. CDR1 is SQVTM, CDR2 ANQGSEA, per germline. The CDR3 length is 10 residues.

V is TRBV28 and J is TRBJ1-2; 10 bases agree with TRBD1. The CDR3 length is 17 residues. V was clipped by 6 bases and J by 5 bases; unmatched bases: 15. Per germline, CDR1 MDHEN and CDR2 SYDVKM. The CDR3 DNA follows: TGTGCCAGCAGGACCGGGACAGGGGCGGGTATTAGGTATGGCTACACCTTC. This encodes CASRTGTGAGIRYGYTF.

V and J are TRBV27 and TRBJ2-7; TRBD1 or TRBD2 may be the D gene (5 bases each). CDR3 length: 13 residues. The V gene's germline CDR1 is MNHEY and CDR2 SMNVEV (reference sequence). The ends were cut back, 4 bases at V and 5 bases at J, with 12 bases in the middle. The CDR3 here is CASSWAGSNEQYF. CDR3 DNA: TGTGCCAGCAGTTGGGCAGGGAGCAACGAGCAGTACTTC.

This clone was detected once. The V gene is TRBV29-1, the J gene TRBJ2-1, with 8 bases lining up with TRBD2. The CDR3 contains 14 residues. V shed 6 bases and J 4 bases; nucleotides not matched to a gene: 8. CDR1 SQVTM and CDR2 ANQGSEA come from the germline V gene. CDR3 sequence reads: CSVLADLRYNEQFF. The DNA of the CDR3 is TGCAGCGTACTAGCGGATCTAAGATACAATGAGCAGTTCTTC.

The genes are TRBV4-1 and TRBJ2-1, with 12 bases matching TRBD2. After removal of 4 bases from V and 7 bases from J, the junction contained 5 bases not matched to a gene. Per germline, CDR1 MGHRA and CDR2 YSYEKL. The CDR3 length is 15 residues. The DNA of the CDR3 is TGCGCCAGCAGCCCTATTACTAGCGGGAGGAATGAGCAGTTCTTC. Protein sequence: CASSPITSGRNEQFF.

The chain links TRBV28 to TRBJ2-1; TRBD2 agrees at 9 bases. Per the germline V gene, CDR1 is MDHEN and CDR2 is SYDVKM. This CDR3 has 16 residues. The junction had 8 bases not matched to a gene; V was cut back by 5 bases and J by 3 bases. CDR3 sequence reads: CASSQSPSGNYNEQFF. Written as DNA, the CDR3 is TGTGCCAGCAGTCAAAGTCCTAGCGGGAACTACAATGAGCAGTTCTTC.

This clone showed up just once. V and J are TRBV19 and TRBJ2-3, with D possibly matching TRBD1 (6 bases). This CDR3 is built from 13 residues. Germline V gene lookup returns CDR1 LNHDA and CDR2 SQIVND (reference sequence). V was clipped by 2 bases and J by 6 bases, with 9 bases between them. CDR3 coding DNA: TGTGCCAGTAGTATACCAGGGGCGGATACGCAGTATTTT. Translating gives CASSIPGADTQYF.

The J gene is TRBJ2-3, the V gene TRBV6-5; tentatively, D is TRBD2 (6 bases). Between the trimmed V and J ends, which lost 4 bases and 2 bases, there was a span of 7 bases. The CDR3 contains 13 residues. The germline CDR1 and CDR2 sequences are MNHEY and SVGAGI. This CDR3 reads CASSSDYTDTQYF. As DNA, the CDR3 is TGTGCCAGCAGTTCGGACTACACAGATACGCAGTATTTT.

The V call is TRBV28, the J call TRBJ1-4; 10 bases match TRBD1. V lost 4 bases and J lost 5; bases outside the gene matches: 7. This CDR3 region has 16 residues. Germline CDR1 is MDHEN and CDR2 is SYDVKM. The CDR3 nucleotides read TGTGCCAGCAGTTCCCCCCTGGACAGGGGGAATGAAAAACTGTTTTTT. Its protein is CASSSPLDRGNEKLFF.

V and J are TRBV7-2 and TRBJ1-4; D unclear. V was trimmed by 1 base and J by 5 bases, leaving 11 bases between them. The germline gives CDR1 SGHTA, CDR2 FQGNSA. The length of the CDR3 is 15 residues. The CDR3 coding sequence is TGTGCCAGCAGCTTAGGCCCAACCGGGAATGAAAAACTGTTTTTT. Its translation is CASSLGPTGNEKLFF.

The chain is built from TRBV4-2 and TRBJ2-1; D is unclear. The CDR3 has 15 amino acids. Germline V CDR1 and CDR2: LGHNA, YNFKEQ. Trimming took 0 bases from V and 4 from J, leaving 10 bases between them. Here the CDR3 DNA reads TGTGCCAGCAGCCAAGATGGAACAGCTTACAATGAGCAGTTCTTC. This sequence encodes CASSQDGTAYNEQFF.

The chain is built from TRBV7-8 and TRBJ1-3; a weak D match, TRBD1 (5 bases). The V and J ends lost 0 bases and 2 bases respectively, with 11 bases between them. Germline assignment: CDR1 SGHVS and CDR2 FQNEAQ. The CDR3 spans 16 residues. The CDR3 DNA reads TGTGCCAGCAGCTTAGCGGGGGGGGTAGCTGGAAACACCATATATTTT. Translating gives CASSLAGGVAGNTIYF.

This clone was observed once. J is TRBJ1-5 and V is TRBV6-5, with 9 bases that match TRBD1. This CDR3 comprises 11 residues. V was clipped by 10 bases and J by 10 bases; unmatched bases: 5. Germline V gene lookup returns CDR1 MNHEY and CDR2 SVGAGI. CDR3 amino acids: CATGTGNPQHF. CDR3 nucleotide sequence: TGTGCCACCGGGACAGGGAATCCCCAGCATTTT.

The gene calls are TRBV11-3 and TRBJ2-7; tentatively, D is TRBD2 (5 bases). CDR3 size: 13 residues. V lost 0 bases and J 3 bases, leaving 6 bases between the germline ends. CDR1 SGHNT and CDR2 YENEEA come from the germline V gene. CDR3 sequence reads: CASSLDGDYEQYF. The CDR3 DNA is TGTGCCAGCAGCTTAGACGGGGACTACGAGCAGTACTTC.

DNA for the CDR3: TGTGCCATCAGTGGGTATGGTGGACAAACCGGGGAGCTGTTTTTT. Encoded protein: CAISGYGGQTGELFF. The genes are TRBV10-3 and TRBJ2-2; D might be TRBD1 (5 bases). CDR3 length: 15 residues. V dropped 4 bases and J dropped 5 bases, with 14 bases sitting between them. Germline CDR1 and CDR2: ENHRY and SYGVKD.

CDR3 sequence reads: CASRLRGSSYEQYF. CDR3 DNA sequence: TGTGCCAGCAGGCTCCGGGGGAGCTCCTACGAGCAGTACTTC. This chain links TRBV28 with TRBJ2-7, with D possibly being TRBD2 (6 bases). V was cut by 6 bases and J by 0 bases, with 12 bases left in between. The CDR3 is 14 residues long. Germline CDR1 reads MDHEN; CDR2 reads SYDVKM. Based on the CDR3 plus reference TRBV28 and TRBJ2-7, the full variable domain is DVKVTQSSRYLVKRTGEKVFLECVQDMDHENMFWYRQDPGLGLRLIYFSYDVKMKEKGDIPEGYSVSREKKERFSLILESASTNQTSMYLCASRLRGSSYEQYFGPGTRLTVT.

The V call is TRBV5-4, the J call TRBJ2-1, with D perhaps TRBD2 (6 bases). CDR3 length equals 14 residues. Trimming removed 2 bases at V and 6 bases at J, with 12 bases between. Germline lookup yields CDR1 SGHNT and CDR2 YYREEE (reference sequence). Written as DNA, the CDR3 is TGTGCCAGCAGCTTCACCGGGAGACCCAATGAGCAGTTCTTC. Translated: CASSFTGRPNEQFF.

V is TRBV3-1 (or the pseudogene TRBV3-2) and J is TRBJ1-2; 9 bases fit TRBD1. CDR1 LGHDT and CDR2 YNNKEL come from the germline V gene (reference sequence). The length of the CDR3 is 16 residues. V was clipped by 3 bases and J by 4 bases; unmatched bases: 9. CDR3 protein: CASSQGQGSSGYGYTF. The CDR3 DNA follows: TGTGCCAGCAGCCAGGGACAGGGCTCGTCGGGCTATGGCTACACCTTC.

The chain combines TRBV9 with TRBJ2-2, with 8 nucleotides matching TRBD2. The V and J ends lost 4 bases and 1 base, in that order; junction bases with no gene match: 6. The CDR3 sequence is 16 residues long. The germline V gene encodes CDR1 SGDLS and CDR2 YYNGEE. The CDR3 protein is CASSPSGSRNTGELFF. CDR3 nucleotide sequence: TGTGCCAGCAGCCCCAGCGGGAGCCGGAACACCGGGGAGCTGTTTTTT.

A remark on this clone: Other nucleotide sequences from this sample produce the same CDR3. The rearrangement links TRBV5-1 to TRBJ1-6; D perhaps matches TRBD1 (5 bases). Between the trimmed V and J ends, which lost 0 bases and 5 bases, there was a span of 6 bases. Germline loops: CDR1 SGHRS, CDR2 YFSETQ. The CDR3 totals 14 residues. CDR3 in amino acids: CASSLGGNNSPLHF. In nucleotides, the CDR3 is TGCGCCAGCAGCTTGGGGGGGAATAATTCACCCCTCCACTTT.

The genes are TRBV3-1 (or the pseudogene TRBV3-2) and TRBJ2-7, with 8 bases lining up with TRBD2. V trimming: 0 bases; J trimming: 6 bases; junction bases outside the gene matches: 7. Looked up from germline, CDR1 is LGHDT and CDR2 is YNNKEL (reference sequence). This CDR3 is built from 15 residues. Here the CDR3 reads CASSQDTGRALEQYF. CDR3 DNA sequence: TGTGCCAGCAGCCAAGATACCGGGAGGGCCCTCGAGCAGTACTTC.

The chain recombines TRBV2 with TRBJ1-5; unclear D gene. From germline, CDR1 is SNHLY and CDR2 FYNNEI. V lost 2 bases and J 4 bases, leaving 12 bases between the germline ends. The CDR3 consists of 15 residues. CDR3 coding DNA: TGTGCCAGCAGTGAATCGGGCAGCCCTAATCAGCCCCAGCATTTT. This encodes CASSESGSPNQPQHF.

The chain joins TRBV7-3 to TRBJ1-2; the D gene is possibly TRBD1 (5 bases). CDR1 SGHTA and CDR2 FQGTGA come from the germline V gene. V dropped 0 bases and J dropped 8 bases, with 16 bases sitting between them. The CDR3 has 15 amino acids. The DNA for the CDR3 is TGTGCCAGCAGCTTAACCCCGACAGAACTGGGCGGCTACACCTTC. Residues: CASSLTPTELGGYTF.

The DNA of the CDR3 is TGTGCCAGCACCTCAACAGGGCGTTACACTGAAGCTTTCTTT. Protein: CASTSTGRYTEAFF. The rearrangement uses TRBV5-6 and TRBJ1-1; possible D gene TRBD1, 6 bases. Between the trimmed V and J ends, which lost 6 bases and 3 bases, there was a span of 15 bases. CDR1 SGHDT and CDR2 YYEEEE come from the germline V gene. The CDR3 extends over 14 amino acids.

The rearrangement links TRBV11-3 to TRBJ1-4; a weak D match, TRBD1 (6 bases). Germline loops: CDR1 SGHNT, CDR2 YENEEA. This CDR3 has 13 amino acids. Trimming pared 5 bases from V and 15 bases from J, leaving 19 bases between. The CDR3 DNA sequence: TGTGCCAGCAGCCCAGGCTCAGGGGAAGTAATGTTTTTT. Translating gives CASSPGSGEVMFF.

V is TRBV4-2 and J is TRBJ1-3; D is perhaps TRBD1 (6 bases). Trimming removed 3 bases at V and 4 bases at J, with 13 bases between. Per the germline V gene, CDR1 is LGHNA and CDR2 is YNFKEQ. The CDR3 is 15 amino acids. The CDR3 DNA reads TGTGCCAGCAGCCATTTACAGGGAGCAGGAAACACCATATATTTT. As protein: CASSHLQGAGNTIYF.

The CDR3 spells CASSQAGGLTQNTEAFF. CDR3 coding DNA: TGCGCCAGCAGCCAAGCTGGGGGGCTAACTCAGAACACTGAAGCTTTCTTT. This chain uses TRBV4-3 with TRBJ1-1, with a weak D call TRBD1 (6 bases). This CDR3 is built from 17 residues. The germline V gene encodes CDR1 LGHNA and CDR2 YSLEER. V was trimmed by 1 base and J by 1 base, leaving 16 bases between them.